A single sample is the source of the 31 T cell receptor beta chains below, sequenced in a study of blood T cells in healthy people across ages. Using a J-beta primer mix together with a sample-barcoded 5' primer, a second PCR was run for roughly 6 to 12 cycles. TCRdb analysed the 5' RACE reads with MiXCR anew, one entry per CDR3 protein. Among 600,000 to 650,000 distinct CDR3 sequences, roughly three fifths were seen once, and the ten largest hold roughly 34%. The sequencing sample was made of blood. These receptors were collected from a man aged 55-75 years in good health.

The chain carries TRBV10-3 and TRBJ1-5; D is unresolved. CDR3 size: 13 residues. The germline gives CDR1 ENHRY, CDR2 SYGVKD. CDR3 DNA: TGTGCTCGTCGGGAATTGAGCAATCAGCCCCAGCATTTT. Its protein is CARRELSNQPQHF.

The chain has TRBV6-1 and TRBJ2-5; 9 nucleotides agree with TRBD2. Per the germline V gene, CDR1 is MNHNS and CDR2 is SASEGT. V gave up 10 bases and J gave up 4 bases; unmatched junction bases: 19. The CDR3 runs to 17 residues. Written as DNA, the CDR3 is TGTGCCACCCAGCGTGGTGCTTCGCGGGGGGGGCGAGAGACCCAGTACTTC. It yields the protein CATQRGASRGGRETQYF.

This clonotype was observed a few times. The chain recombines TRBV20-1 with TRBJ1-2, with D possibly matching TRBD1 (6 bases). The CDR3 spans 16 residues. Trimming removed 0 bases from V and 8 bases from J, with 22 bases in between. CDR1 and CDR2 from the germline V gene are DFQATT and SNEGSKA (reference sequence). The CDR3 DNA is TGCAGTGCTAGAGATACTTACTCGACAGGAGATAAGGGCTACACCTTC. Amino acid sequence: CSARDTYSTGDKGYTF.

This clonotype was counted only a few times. The chain's CDR3 is CASTGTWVDEQYF. The CDR3 DNA sequence: TGTGCCAGCACCGGGACTTGGGTTGACGAGCAGTACTTC. This sequence joins TRBV3-1 and TRBJ2-7; TRBD2 might be the D (6 bases). Germline V gene sequence: CDR1 LGHDT, CDR2 YNNKEL (reference sequence). Trimming pared 7 bases from V and 5 bases from J, leaving 15 bases between. This CDR3 contains 13 residues.

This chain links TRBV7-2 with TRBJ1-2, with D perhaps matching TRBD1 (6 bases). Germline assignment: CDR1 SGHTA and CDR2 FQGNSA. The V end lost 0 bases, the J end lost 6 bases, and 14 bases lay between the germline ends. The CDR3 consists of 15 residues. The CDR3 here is CASSLASTGINGYTF. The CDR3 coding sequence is TGTGCCAGCAGCTTAGCCTCAACAGGGATCAATGGCTACACCTTC.

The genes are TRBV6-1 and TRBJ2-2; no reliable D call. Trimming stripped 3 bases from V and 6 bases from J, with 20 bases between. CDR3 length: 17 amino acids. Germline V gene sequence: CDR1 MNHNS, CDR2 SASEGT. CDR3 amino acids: CASSDRVGSARPGELFF. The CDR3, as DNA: TGTGCCAGCAGTGATAGGGTAGGGTCCGCCAGACCCGGGGAGCTGTTTTTT.

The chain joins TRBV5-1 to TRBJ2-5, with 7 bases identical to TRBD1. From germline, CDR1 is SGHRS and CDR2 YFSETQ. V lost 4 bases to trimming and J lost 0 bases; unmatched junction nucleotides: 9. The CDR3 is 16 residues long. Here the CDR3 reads CASSPGTAKNQETQYF. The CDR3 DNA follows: TGCGCCAGCAGCCCCGGGACAGCTAAAAACCAAGAGACCCAGTACTTC.

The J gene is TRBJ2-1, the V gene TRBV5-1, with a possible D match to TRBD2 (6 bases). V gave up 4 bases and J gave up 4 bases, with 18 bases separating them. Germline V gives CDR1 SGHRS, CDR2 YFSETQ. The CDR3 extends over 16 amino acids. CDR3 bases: TGCGCCAGCAGCCCAGCGACCGGGACTCCTTACAATGAGCAGTTCTTC. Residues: CASSPATGTPYNEQFF.

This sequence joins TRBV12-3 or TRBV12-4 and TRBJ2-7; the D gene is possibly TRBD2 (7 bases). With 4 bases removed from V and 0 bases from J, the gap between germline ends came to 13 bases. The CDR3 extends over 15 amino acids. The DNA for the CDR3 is TGTGCCAGCAGTTCTGGGGGGGCGAGCTCCTACGAGCAGTACTTC. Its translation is CASSSGGASSYEQYF.

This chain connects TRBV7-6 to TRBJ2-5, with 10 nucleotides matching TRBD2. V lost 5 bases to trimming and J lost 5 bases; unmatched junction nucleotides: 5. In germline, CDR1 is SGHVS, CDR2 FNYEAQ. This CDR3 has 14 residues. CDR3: CASSRWTSGETQYF. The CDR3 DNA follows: TGTGCCAGCAGCCGATGGACTAGCGGCGAGACCCAGTACTTC.

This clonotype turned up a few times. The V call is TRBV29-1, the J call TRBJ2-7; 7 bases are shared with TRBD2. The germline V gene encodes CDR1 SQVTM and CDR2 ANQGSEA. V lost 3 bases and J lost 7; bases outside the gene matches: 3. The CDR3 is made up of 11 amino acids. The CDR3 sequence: CSVDPGGEQYF. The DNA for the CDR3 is TGCAGCGTTGATCCGGGGGGAGAGCAGTACTTC.

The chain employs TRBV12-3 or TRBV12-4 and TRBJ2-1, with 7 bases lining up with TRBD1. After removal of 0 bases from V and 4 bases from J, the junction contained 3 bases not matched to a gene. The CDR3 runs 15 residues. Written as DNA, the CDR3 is TGTGCCAGCAGTTTAGCCAGGGGGAAATACAATGAGCAGTTCTTC. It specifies CASSLARGKYNEQFF.

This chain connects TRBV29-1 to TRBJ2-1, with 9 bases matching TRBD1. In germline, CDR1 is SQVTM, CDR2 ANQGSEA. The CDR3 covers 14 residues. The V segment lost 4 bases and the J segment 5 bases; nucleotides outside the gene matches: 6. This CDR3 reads CSVGLGQGDNEQFF. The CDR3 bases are TGCAGCGTTGGTTTGGGACAGGGAGACAATGAGCAGTTCTTC.

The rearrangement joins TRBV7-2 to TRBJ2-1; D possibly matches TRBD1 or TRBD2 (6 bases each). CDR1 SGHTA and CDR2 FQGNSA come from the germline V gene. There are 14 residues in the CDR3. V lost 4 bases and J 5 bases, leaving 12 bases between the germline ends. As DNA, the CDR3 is TGTGCCAGCAGCTATGTGGGGGGCAACAATGAGCAGTTCTTC. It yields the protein CASSYVGGNNEQFF. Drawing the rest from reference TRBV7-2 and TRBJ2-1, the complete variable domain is GAGVSQSPSNKVTEKGKDVELRCDPISGHTALYWYRQSLGQGLEFLIYFQGNSAPDKSGLPSDRFSAERTGGSVSTLTIQRTQQEDSAVYLCASSYVGGNNEQFFGPGTRLTVL.

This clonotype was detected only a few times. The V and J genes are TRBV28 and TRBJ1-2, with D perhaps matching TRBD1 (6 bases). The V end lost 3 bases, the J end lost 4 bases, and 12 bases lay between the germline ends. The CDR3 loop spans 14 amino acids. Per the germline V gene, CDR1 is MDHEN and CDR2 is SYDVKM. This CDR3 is CASSFGAGAYGYTF. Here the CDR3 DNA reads TGTGCCAGCAGTTTTGGGGCAGGGGCCTATGGCTACACCTTC.

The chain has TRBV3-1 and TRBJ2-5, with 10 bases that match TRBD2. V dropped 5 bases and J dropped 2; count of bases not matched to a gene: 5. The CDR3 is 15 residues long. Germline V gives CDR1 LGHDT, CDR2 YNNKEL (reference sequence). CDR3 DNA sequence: TGTGCCAGCAGCGACCTAGCGGGGGAACAAGAGACCCAGTACTTC. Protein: CASSDLAGEQETQYF.

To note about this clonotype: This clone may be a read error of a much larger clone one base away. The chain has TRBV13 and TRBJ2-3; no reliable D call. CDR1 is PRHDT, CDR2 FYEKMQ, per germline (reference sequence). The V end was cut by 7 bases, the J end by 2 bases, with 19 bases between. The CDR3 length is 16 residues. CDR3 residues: CASNLGPGRATDTQYF. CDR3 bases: TGTGCCAGCAACCTGGGCCCCGGCCGGGCCACAGATACGCAGTATTTT.

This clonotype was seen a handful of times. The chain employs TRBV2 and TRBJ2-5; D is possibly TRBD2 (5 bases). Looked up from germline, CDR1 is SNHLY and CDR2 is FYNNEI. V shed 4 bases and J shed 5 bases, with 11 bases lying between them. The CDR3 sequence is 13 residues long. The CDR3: CASSGGMEETQYF. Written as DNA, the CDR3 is TGTGCCAGCAGTGGAGGGATGGAGGAGACCCAGTACTTC.

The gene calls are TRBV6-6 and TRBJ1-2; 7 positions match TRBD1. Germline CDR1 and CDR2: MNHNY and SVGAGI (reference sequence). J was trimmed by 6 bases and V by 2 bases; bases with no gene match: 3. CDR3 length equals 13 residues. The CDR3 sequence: CASSYVDRDGYTF. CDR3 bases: TGTGCCAGCAGTTACGTCGACAGGGATGGCTACACCTTC.

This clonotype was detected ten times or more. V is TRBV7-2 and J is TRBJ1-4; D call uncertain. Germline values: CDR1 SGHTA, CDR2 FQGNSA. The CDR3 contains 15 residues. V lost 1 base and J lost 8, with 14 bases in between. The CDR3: CASSLVSGEGEKLFF. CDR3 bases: TGTGCCAGCAGCTTAGTGTCGGGAGAAGGGGAAAAACTGTTTTTT.

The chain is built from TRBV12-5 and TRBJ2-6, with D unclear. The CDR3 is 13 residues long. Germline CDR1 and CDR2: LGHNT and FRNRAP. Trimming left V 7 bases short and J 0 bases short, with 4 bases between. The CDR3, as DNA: TGTGCTAGTGCGGGCTCTGGGGCCAACGTCCTGACTTTC. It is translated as CASAGSGANVLTF.

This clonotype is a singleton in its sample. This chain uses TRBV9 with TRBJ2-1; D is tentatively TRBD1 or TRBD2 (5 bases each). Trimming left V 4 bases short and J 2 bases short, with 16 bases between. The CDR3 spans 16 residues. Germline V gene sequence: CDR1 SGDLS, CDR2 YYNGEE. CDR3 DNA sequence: TGTGCCAGCAGCCCTAGCCGGGGCCCCGCCTACAATGAGCAGTTCTTC. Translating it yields CASSPSRGPAYNEQFF.

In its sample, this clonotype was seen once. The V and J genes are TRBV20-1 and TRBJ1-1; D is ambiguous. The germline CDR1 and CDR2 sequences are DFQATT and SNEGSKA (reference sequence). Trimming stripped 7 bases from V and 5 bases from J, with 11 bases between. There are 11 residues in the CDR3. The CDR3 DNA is TGCAGTGAAATCGAGGAAACTGAAGCTTTCTTT. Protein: CSEIEETEAFF.

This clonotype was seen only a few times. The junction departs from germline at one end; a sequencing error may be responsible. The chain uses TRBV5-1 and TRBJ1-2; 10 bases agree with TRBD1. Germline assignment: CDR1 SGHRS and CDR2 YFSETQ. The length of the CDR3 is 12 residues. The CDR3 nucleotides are TGTGCCAGCAGTGGGACAGGGGTTGGCTACACCTTC. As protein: CASSGTGVGYTF.

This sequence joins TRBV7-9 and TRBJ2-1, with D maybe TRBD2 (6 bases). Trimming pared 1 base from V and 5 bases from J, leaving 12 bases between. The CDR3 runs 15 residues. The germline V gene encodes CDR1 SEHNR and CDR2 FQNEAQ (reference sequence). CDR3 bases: TGTGCCAGCAGCTTAGGTTCTCTAGCGAACAATGAGCAGTTCTTC. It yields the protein CASSLGSLANNEQFF.

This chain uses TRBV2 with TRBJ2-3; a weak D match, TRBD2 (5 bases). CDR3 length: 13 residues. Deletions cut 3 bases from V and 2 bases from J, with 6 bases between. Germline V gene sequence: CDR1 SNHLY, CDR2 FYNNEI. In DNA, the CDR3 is TGTGCCAGCAGTGACGGACTCACAGATACGCAGTATTTT. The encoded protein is CASSDGLTDTQYF.

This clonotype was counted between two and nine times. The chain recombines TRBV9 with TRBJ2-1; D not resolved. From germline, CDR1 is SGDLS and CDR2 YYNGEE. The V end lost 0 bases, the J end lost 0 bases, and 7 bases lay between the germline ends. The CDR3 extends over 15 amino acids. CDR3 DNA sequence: TGTGCCAGCAGCGTAGGGAAGAGCTCCTACAATGAGCAGTTCTTC. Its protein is CASSVGKSSYNEQFF.

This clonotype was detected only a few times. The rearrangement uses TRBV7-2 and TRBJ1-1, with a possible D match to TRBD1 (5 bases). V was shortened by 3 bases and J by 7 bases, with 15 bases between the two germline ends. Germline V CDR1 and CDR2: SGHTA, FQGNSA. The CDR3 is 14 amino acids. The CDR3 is CASSLTYTGREAFF. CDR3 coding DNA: TGTGCCAGCAGCTTGACCTACACAGGACGTGAAGCTTTCTTT.

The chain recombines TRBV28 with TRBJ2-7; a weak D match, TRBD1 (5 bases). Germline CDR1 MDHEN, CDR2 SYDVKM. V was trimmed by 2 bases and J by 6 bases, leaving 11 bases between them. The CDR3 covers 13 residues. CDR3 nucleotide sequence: TGTGCCAGCAGTTTACAGGGTTGGGCCGAGCAGTACTTC. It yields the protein CASSLQGWAEQYF.

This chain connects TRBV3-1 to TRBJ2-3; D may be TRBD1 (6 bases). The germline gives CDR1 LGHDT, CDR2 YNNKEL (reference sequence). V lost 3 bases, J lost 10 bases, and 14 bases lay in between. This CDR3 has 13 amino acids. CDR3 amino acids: CASSHLGDTPQYF. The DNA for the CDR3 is TGTGCCAGCAGCCACCTGGGGGACACTCCGCAGTATTTT.

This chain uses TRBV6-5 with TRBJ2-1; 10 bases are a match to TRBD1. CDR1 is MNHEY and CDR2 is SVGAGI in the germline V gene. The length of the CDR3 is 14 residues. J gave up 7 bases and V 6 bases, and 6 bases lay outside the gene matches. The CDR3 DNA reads TGTGCCAGCAGCACCCGGGACAGGGGAAATGAGCAGTTCTTC. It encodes CASSTRDRGNEQFF.